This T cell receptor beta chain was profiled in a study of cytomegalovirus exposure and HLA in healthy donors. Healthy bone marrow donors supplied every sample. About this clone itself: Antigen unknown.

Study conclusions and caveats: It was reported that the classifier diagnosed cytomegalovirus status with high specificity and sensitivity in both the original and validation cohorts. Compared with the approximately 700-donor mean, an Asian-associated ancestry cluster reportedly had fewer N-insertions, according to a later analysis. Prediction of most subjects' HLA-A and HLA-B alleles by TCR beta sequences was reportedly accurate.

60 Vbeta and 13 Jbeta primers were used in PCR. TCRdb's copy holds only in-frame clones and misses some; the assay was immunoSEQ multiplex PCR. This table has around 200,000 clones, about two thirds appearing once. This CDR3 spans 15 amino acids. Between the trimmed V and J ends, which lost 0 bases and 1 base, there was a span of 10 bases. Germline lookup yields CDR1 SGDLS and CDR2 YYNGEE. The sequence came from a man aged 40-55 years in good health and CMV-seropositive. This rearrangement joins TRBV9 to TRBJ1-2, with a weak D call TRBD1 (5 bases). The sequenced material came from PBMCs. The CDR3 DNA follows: TGTGCCAGCAGCGTAGACGGGACTTATAACTATGGCTACACCTTC. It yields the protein CASSVDGTYNYGYTF. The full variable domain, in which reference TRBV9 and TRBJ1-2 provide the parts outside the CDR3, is DSGVTQTPKHLITATGQRVTLRCSPRSGDLSVYWYQQSLDQGLQFLIQYYNGEERAKGNILERFSAQQFPDLHSELNLSSLELGDSALYFCASSVDGTYNYGYTFGSGTRLTVV.